These T cell receptor beta chains were read from a single sample in a study of T cell repertoires in cytomegalovirus infection. MiXCR was run by TCRdb on the reads, yielding one entry per CDR3 protein. Here the sample spans about 100,000 distinct CDR3 sequences, around 22% being singletons. Sequenced: CD8+ T cells from PBMCs. The receptor set was obtained from a human donor in good health (CMV status not recorded). Some clones in this sample may be carry-over from other donors' samples. CDR3s include the opening cysteine and the closing phenylalanine or tryptophan.

V gene | CDR3 protein
TRBV4-3 | CASSPRDPKEYGYTF
TRBV6-2/TRBV6-3 | CASSFRLENTGELFF
TRBV7-9 | CASSPEDSYNEQYF
TRBV7-6 | CASSLYPNTDTQYF
TRBV7-9 | CASSLVDGRGYCEQFF
TRBV28 | CASSLQVQGFEPQHF
TRBV7-2 | CASSPTTGPHQPQHF
TRBV5-1 | CASSLRDGSTDTQYF
TRBV12-3/TRBV12-4 | CASSKSSGGIYEQYF
TRBV7-6 | CASSLALTGGALGRVNEQFF
TRBV7-9 | CASSSTTGVDQPQHF
TRBV11-1 | CASSRTGNNSPLHF
TRBV6-2/TRBV6-3 | CASSPPGRVEDGYTF
TRBV7-3 | CASSLAPGLATDTQYF
TRBV20-1 | CSASGRGLGYEQYF
TRBV4-3 | CASSQDFLRTGGSYEQYF
TRBV27 | CASSPLRTGGKADTQYF
TRBV7-9 | CASSPRDTVGANVLTF
TRBV4-2 | CASSPRLAGDGNIQYF
TRBV4-1 | CASSQGQGAGDTIYF
TRBV7-2 | CASSLEIFISQETQYF
TRBV5-1 | CASYGSGTGSAEQYF
TRBV7-2 | CASSLEVRWGGDEQYF
TRBV29-1 | CSVGQGGNYGYTF
TRBV7-2 | CSTSILGGSTDTQNF
TRBV7-9 | CASSTPPSRETWYEQYF
TRBV20-1 | CSARAGTSGLDEQYF
TRBV29-1 | CSVTPQGAGYGYTF